This is a list of T cell receptor beta chains from one sample in a study of shared clonotypes between healthy human individuals. Here immunoSEQ multiplex PCR was the method, and the copy in TCRdb shows in-frame clones only, minus some. Counted here are over a million clones, approximately 76% occurring once; the ten biggest clones make up approximately 1.3%. Sequenced input: memory CD4+ T cells sorted from blood. These receptors came from a man younger than 30 in good health. CDR3s include the opening cysteine and the closing phenylalanine or tryptophan. The D gene is left open where the match is weak. Not all rows give a size; the values are once, few, many and, for expanded clones, a class.

TRBJ2-3 | TRBV29-1 | TRBD1 | . | CSVYRGPTDTQYF | TGCAGCGTTTACAGGGGGCCCACAGATACGCAGTATTTT
TRBJ2-5 | TRBV28 | TRBD1 | . | CASSLGTVGQETQYF | TGTGCCAGCAGTTTGGGGACAGTGGGACAAGAGACCCAGTACTTC
TRBJ1-1 | TRBV28 | . | . | CASSGRDSLGTEAFF | TGTGCCAGCAGTGGCCGGGACTCCTTGGGCACTGAAGCTTTCTTT
TRBJ2-1 | TRBV28 | . | once | CASSGTGRSLNNEQFF | TGTGCCAGCAGTGGGACCGGTCGGTCTTTAAACAATGAGCAGTTCTTC
TRBJ2-5 | TRBV5-1 | TRBD1 | . | CASSLQGQGQETQYF | TGCGCCAGCAGCCTTCAGGGACAGGGACAAGAGACCCAGTACTTC
TRBJ2-5 | TRBV5-8 | TRBD1 | . | CASRDRETQYF | TGTGCCAGCCGGGACAGAGAGACCCAGTACTTC
TRBJ1-2 | TRBV7-9 | . | . | CASSLAGSLGRGYTF | TGTGCCAGCAGCTTAGCGGGGTCCCTTGGGCGTGGCTACACCTTC
TRBJ1-5 | TRBV7-2 | TRBD1 | . | CASSSQTGGGQPQHF | TGTGCCAGCAGCTCTCAGACAGGGGGAGGGCAGCCCCAGCATTTT
TRBJ2-2 | TRBV11-1 | . | . | CASSQNGGELFF | TGTGCCAGCAGCCAAAATGGCGGGGAGCTGTTTTTT
TRBJ1-1 | TRBV19 | . | . | CASSLYDRPTEAFF | TGTGCCAGTAGTCTATACGACAGGCCCACTGAAGCTTTCTTT
TRBJ1-2 | TRBV30 | . | once | CAWSPALLSGSYGYTF | TGTGCCTGGAGTCCGGCCCTTCTTAGCGGCTCTTATGGCTACACCTTC
TRBJ2-3 | TRBV19 | . | . | CASSTGLDTQYF | TGTGCCAGTAGTACGGGCCTAGATACGCAGTATTTT
TRBJ1-4 | TRBV2 | . | once | CASSEAPWGGHSEKLFF | TGTGCCAGCAGTGAAGCGCCTTGGGGGGGGCACAGTGAAAAACTGTTTTTT
TRBJ2-7 | TRBV6-6 | TRBD1 | . | CASSVTGVINEQYF | TGTGCCAGCAGCGTGACAGGGGTGATCAACGAGCAGTACTTC
TRBJ2-3 | TRBV6-6 | TRBD2 | . | CASLLAGGGRADTQYF | TGTGCCAGCCTACTTGCCGGGGGAGGGAGAGCAGATACGCAGTATTTT
TRBJ1-6 | TRBV11-2 | . | . | CASSQLTKNSPLHF | TGTGCCAGCAGCCAATTAACTAAGAATTCACCCCTCCACTTT
TRBJ2-7 | TRBV29-1 | TRBD2 | once | CSVAGLAETPSYEQYF | TGCAGCGTCGCGGGACTAGCGGAGACGCCCTCCTACGAGCAGTACTTC
TRBJ2-6 | TRBV7-2 | TRBD1 | . | CASSSLKGAPGGANVLTF | TGTGCCAGCAGCTCTTTAAAGGGGGCGCCGGGAGGGGCCAACGTCCTGACTTTC
TRBJ2-1 | TRBV7-8 | TRBD2 | . | CASSLGLAGSDNEQFF | TGTGCCAGCAGCCTCGGACTAGCGGGGTCGGACAATGAGCAGTTCTTC
TRBJ2-7 | TRBV19 | . | once | CASSTGDEQYF | TGTGCCAGTAGTACGGGGGACGAGCAGTACTTC
TRBJ2-1 | TRBV7-9 | . | . | CASSFEGSGYEQFF | TGTGCCAGCAGCTTTGAGGGTAGTGGTTATGAGCAGTTCTTC
TRBJ1-1 | TRBV2 | . | . | CASSRGGVNTEAFF | TGTGCCAGCAGTAGAGGGGGAGTAAACACTGAAGCTTTCTTT
TRBJ2-3 | TRBV10-3 | TRBD1 | . | CAISVGTGVPSTDTQYF | TGTGCCATCAGTGTGGGGACAGGGGTACCTAGCACAGATACGCAGTATTTT
TRBJ2-2 | TRBV30 | . | once | CAWSDPGELFF | TGTGCCTGGAGTGATCCCGGGGAGCTGTTTTTT
TRBJ2-5 | TRBV29-1 | TRBD2 | few | CSVRGGSQETQYF | TGCAGCGTCCGGGGGGGTTCCCAAGAGACCCAGTACTTC
TRBJ2-5 | TRBV18 | . | . | CASSLVGGLQETQYF | TGTGCCAGCTCACTAGTGGGGGGACTCCAAGAGACCCAGTACTTC
TRBJ1-1 | TRBV27 | . | . | CASSRPPGFNTEAFF | TGTGCCAGCAGCCGGCCCCCGGGTTTCAACACTGAAGCTTTCTTT
TRBJ2-3 | TRBV7-6 | . | . | CASSLELTDTQYF | TGTGCCAGCAGCTTAGAACTCACCGATACGCAGTATTTT
TRBJ2-5 | TRBV10-3 | TRBD1 | . | CAISGTDQETQYF | TGTGCCATCAGCGGGACAGACCAAGAGACCCAGTACTTC
TRBJ2-5 | TRBV7-2 | . | once | CASSLVVLAGETQYF | TGTGCCAGCAGCTTAGTCGTACTAGCAGGGGAGACCCAGTACTTC
TRBJ2-6 | TRBV29-1 | . | . | CSVGATSGANVLTF | TGCAGCGTTGGGGCTACCTCTGGGGCCAACGTCCTGACTTTC